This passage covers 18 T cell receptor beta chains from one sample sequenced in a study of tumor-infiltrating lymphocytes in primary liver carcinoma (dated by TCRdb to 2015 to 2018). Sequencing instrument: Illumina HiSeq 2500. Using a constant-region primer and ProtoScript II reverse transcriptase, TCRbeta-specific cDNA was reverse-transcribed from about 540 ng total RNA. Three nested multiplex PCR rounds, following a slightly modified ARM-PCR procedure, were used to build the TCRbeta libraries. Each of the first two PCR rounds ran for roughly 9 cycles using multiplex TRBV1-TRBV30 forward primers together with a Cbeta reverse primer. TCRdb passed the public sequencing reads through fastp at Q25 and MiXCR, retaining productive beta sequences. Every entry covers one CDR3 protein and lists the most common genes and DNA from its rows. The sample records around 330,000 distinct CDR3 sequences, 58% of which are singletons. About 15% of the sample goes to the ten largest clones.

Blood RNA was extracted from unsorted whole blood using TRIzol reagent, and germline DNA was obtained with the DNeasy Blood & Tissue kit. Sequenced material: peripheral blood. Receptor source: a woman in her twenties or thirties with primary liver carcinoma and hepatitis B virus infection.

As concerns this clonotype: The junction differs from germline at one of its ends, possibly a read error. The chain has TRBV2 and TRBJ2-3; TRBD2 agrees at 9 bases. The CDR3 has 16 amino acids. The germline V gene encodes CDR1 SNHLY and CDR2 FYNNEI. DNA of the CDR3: TGTGCCAGCAAAGGTTTGACTAGCGGTCGCACAGATATGCAGTATTTT. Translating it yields CASKGLTSGRTDMQYF.

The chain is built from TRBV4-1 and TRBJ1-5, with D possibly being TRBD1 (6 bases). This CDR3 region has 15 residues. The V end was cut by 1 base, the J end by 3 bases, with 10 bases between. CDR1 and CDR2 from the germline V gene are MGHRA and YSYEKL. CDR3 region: CASSQGDRINQPQHF. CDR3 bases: TGCGCCAGCAGCCAAGGAGACAGGATCAATCAGCCCCAGCATTTT.

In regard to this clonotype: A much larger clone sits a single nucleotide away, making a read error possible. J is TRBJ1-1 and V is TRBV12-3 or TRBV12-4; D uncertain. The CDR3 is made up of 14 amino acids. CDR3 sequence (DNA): TGTGCCAGCGCCGAGCTCGACCCCCACCAGTCAGCTCTCTTT. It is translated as CASAELDPHQSALF.

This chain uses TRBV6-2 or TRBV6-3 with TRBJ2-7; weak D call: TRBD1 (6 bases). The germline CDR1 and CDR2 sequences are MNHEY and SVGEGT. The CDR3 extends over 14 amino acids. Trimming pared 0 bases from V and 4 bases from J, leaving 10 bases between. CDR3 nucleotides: TGTGCCAGCAGTTACTCGATGAGGGGGTACGAGCAGTACTTC. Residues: CASSYSMRGYEQYF.

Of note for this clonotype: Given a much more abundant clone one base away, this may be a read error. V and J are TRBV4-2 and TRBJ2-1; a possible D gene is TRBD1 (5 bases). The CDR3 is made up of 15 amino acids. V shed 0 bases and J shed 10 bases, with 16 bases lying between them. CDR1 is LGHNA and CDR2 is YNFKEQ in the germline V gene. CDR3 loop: CASSQEVDRPYEQFF. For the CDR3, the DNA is TGTGCCAGCAGCCAAGAAGTAGACAGACCCTACGAGCAGTTCTTC.

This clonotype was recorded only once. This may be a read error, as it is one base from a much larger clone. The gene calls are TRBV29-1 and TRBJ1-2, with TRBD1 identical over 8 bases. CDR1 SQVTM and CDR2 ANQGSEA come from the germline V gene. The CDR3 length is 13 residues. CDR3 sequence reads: CSVYAGGGHGNTF. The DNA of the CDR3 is TGCAGCGTTTACGCAGGGGGCGGGCATGGCAACACCTTC.

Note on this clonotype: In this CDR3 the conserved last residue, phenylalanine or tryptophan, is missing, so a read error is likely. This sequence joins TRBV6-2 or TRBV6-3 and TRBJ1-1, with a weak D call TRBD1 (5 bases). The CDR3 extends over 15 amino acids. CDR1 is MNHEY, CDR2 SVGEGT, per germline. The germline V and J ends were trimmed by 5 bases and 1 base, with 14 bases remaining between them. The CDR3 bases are TGTGCCAGCAGTACGGGACGCAGGGCGAACACTGAAGCTTTCTTA. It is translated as CASSTGRRANTEAFL.

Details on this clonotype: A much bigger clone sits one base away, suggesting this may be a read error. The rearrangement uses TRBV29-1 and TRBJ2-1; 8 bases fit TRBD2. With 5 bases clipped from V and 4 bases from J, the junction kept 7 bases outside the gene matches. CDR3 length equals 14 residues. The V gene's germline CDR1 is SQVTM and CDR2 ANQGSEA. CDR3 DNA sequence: TGCAGCGTTAGGACTAGCTGGTCTTACAATGAGCAGTTCTTC. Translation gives CSVRTSWSYNEQFF.

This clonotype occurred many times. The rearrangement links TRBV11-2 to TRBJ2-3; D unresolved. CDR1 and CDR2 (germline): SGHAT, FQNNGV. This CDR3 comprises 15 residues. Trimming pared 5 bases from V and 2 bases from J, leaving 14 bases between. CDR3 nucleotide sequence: TGTGCCAGCAGCCTCGGGCGGTCTTTCACAGATACGCAGTATTTT. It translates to CASSLGRSFTDTQYF.

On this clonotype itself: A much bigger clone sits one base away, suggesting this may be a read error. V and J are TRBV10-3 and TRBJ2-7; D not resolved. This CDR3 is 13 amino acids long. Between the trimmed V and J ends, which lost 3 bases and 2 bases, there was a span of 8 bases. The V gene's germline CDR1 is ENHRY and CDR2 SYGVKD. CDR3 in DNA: TGTGCCATCAGTGACTCGGTAACCTACGAGCAGTACTTC. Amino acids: CAISDSVTYEQYF.

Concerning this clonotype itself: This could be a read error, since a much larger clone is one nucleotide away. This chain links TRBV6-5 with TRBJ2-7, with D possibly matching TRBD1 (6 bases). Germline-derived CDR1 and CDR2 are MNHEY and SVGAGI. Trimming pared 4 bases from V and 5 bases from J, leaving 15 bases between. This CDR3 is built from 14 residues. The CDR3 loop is CASSSGQRYNEQYF. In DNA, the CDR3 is TGTGCCAGCAGTTCCGGACAGCGATACAACGAGCAGTACTTC.

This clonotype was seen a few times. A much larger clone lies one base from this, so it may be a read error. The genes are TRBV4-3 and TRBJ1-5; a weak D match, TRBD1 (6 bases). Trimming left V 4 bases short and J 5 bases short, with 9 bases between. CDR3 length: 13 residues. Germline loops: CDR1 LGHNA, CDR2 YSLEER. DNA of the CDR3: TGCGCCAGCAGCCCCAGGGGACATCAGCCCCAGCATTTT. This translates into CASSPRGHQPQHF.

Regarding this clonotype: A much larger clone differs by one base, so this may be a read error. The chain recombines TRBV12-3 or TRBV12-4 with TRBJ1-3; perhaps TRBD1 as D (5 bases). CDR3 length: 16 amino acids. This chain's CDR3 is CVSSTRGQISGNTIYF. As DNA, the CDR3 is TGTGTCAGCAGCACTAGGGGTCAGATCTCTGGAAACACCATATATTTT.

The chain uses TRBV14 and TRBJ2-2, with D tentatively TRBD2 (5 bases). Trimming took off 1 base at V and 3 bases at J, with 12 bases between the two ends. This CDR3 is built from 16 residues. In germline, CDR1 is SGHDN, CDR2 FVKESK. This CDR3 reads CASSQGWQRHTGELFF. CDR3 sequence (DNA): TGTGCCAGCAGCCAAGGCTGGCAGCGGCACACCGGGGAGCTGTTTTTT.

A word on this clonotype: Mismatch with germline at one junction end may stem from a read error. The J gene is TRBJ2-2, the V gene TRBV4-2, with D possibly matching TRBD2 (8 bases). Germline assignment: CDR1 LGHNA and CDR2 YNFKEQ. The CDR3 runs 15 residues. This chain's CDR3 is CASNQVQGTSGELFF. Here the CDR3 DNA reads TGTGCCAGCAACCAAGTACAGGGGACTAGCGGGGAGCTGTTTTTT.

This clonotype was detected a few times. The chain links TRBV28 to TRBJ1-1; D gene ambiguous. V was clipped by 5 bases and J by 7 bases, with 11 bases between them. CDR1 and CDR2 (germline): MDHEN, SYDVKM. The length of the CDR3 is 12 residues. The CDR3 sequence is CASSRARGEAFF. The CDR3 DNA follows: TGTGCCAGCAGTAGGGCCCGTGGTGAAGCTTTCTTT.

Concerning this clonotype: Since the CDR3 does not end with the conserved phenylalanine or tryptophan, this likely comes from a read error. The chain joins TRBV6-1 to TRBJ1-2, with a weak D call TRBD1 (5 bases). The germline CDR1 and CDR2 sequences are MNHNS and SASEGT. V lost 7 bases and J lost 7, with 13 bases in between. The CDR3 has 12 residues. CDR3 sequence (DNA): TGTGCCAGCACTGAGGGACTTCTTGGCTACACCTTA. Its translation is CASTEGLLGYTL.

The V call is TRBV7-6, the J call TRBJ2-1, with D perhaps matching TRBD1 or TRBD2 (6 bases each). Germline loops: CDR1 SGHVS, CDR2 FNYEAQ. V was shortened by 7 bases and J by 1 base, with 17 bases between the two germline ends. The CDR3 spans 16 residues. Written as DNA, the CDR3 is TGTGCCAGCACGAGGGGGGAAACTAGATCCTACAATGAGCAGTTCTTC. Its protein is CASTRGETRSYNEQFF. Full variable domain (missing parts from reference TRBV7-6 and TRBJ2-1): GAGVSQSPRYKVTKRGQDVALRCDPISGHVSLYWYRQALGQGPEFLTYFNYEAQQDKSGLPNDRFSAERPEGSISTLTIQRTEQRDSAMYRCASTRGETRSYNEQFFGPGTRLTVL.